The present T cell receptor (beta chain) was sequenced within a study of cytomegalovirus exposure and HLA in healthy donors. The study's findings and limits: Association of a missense DCLRE1C variant with TCR beta V- and J-gene trimming was reported in a later analysis.

This clone was seen only once. The antigen remains unidentified. The germline V gene encodes CDR1 SGHKS and CDR2 YYEKEE (reference sequence). Trimming shortened V by 4 bases and J by 7 bases, and 15 bases separated the two germline ends. The CDR3 extends over 14 amino acids. PCR amplification relied on 60 Vbeta primers (plus 13 Jbeta primers). TCRdb's table, derived via immunoSEQ multiplex PCR, lists solely in-frame clones and lacks some. The table lists 150,000 or so clones, roughly 80% of them singletons. V and J are TRBV5-5 and TRBJ1-5, with D perhaps TRBD1 (5 bases). This TCR came from a middle-aged woman in good health and CMV-seropositive. Specimen: PBMCs. The CDR3 reads CASSAGLPLQPQHF. CDR3 coding DNA: TGTGCCAGCAGCGCGGGACTTCCGTTACAGCCCCAGCATTTT.